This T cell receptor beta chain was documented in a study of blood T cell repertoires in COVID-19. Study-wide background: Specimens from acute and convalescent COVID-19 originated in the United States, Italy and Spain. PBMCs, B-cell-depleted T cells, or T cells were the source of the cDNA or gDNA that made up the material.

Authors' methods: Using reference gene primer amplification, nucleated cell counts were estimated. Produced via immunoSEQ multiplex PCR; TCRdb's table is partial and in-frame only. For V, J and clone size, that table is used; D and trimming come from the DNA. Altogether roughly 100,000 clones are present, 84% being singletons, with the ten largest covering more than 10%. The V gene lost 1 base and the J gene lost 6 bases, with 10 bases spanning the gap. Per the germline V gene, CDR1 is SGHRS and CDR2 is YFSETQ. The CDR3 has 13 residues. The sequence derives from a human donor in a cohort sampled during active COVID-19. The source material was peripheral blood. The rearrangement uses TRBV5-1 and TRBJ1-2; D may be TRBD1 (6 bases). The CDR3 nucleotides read TGCGCCAGCAGCTTGTCAGGGGAAAATGGCTACACCTTC. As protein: CASSLSGENGYTF.